These T cell receptor beta chains were read from a single sample in a study of glioma-infiltrating T cells. TCRdb ran MiXCR on the multiplex PCR reads and lists one entry per CDR3 protein. The sample consists of about 180,000 distinct CDR3 sequences, more than 35% of them appearing once. The sample consisted of glioma tissue, nonneoplastic brain tissue, or PBMCs (not recorded which). The receptor set was obtained from a human donor with low-grade glioma or glioblastoma, undergoing nonglioma brain surgery, or in good health (not recorded which). The conserved cysteine and the conserved F or W are not part of the CDR3 here.

V,CDR3
TRBV29-1,SVDSAHNEQF
TRBV12-5,ASVAQGGKNEPQH
TRBV29-1,SVVRVANEQF
TRBV19,ASSPWLGTNTGELF
TRBV20-1,SASPGNTEAF
TRBV5-1,ASSLDGGSRPQH
TRBV3-1,ASSQDTRGGETQY
TRBV7-9,ASSPPRIGGPNEKLF
TRBV29-1,SVEGWGSGYYEQY
TRBV15,ATSRGFGLNARRIGINEQF
TRBV2,ASSTGYTEAF
TRBV7-2,ASSLVGAETQY
TRBV5-1,ASSETGSEQY
TRBV6-1,ASSIRDTGELF
TRBV6-2/TRBV6-3,ASGRLAGFNEQF
TRBV28,ASSLGRGGYQPQH
TRBV5-4,ASSLYPGLNGPRELF
TRBV6-1,ASRGGATYEQY
TRBV19,ASSEQGGRISYEQF
TRBV7-2,ASSLFAWKDTQY
TRBV12-3/TRBV12-4,ASSLARGGNTQY
TRBV20-1,SARDGAGVGGYT
TRBV18,ASSPSLATRVPNEQF
TRBV4-2,ASQTEGQENQPQH
TRBV20-1,SARPGLAGVLDTQY
TRBV25-1,ASIEWGRGYEETQY
TRBV18,ASSGGKVYNEQF
TRBV20-1,SASPPTGDNQPQH
TRBV28,ASSFQGLPGVGAF
TRBV29-1,SVGREDSYEQY
TRBV28,ASSIRASGSQSQY
TRBV4-1,ASSQATGSSLVEQF
TRBV2,ASSENLNEQF
TRBV5-5,ASSFSPGLGNIQY
TRBV4-1,ASSQPGTGGGEQF
TRBV28,ASRTSGVYEQY
TRBV18,ASSPRQNPYQETQY
TRBV20-1,SARSWRYNEQF
TRBV7-9,ASSPPPGNTEAF
TRBV11-2,ASSRLWDHQETQY
TRBV29-1,SSRRETKDTQY
TRBV7-9,ASSYSGTQGEQY